The 6 T cell receptor beta chains in this list originate from one sample, sequenced in a study of neurological immune-mediated disorders. TCRdb fed the 5' RACE reads into MiXCR, producing one record per CDR3 protein. The sample shows about 58,000 distinct CDR3 sequences, about 3.4% of them seen only once. Sequencing was done on a sample of PBMCs. Receptors were obtained from a woman aged 55-70 years with multiple sclerosis.

This clonotype was seen repeatedly, ten times or more. This chain uses TRBV6-6 with TRBJ2-1, with 9 nucleotides matching TRBD2. CDR3 length: 17 residues. J gave up 5 bases and V 6 bases, and 14 bases lay outside the gene matches. In germline, CDR1 is MNHNY, CDR2 SVGAGI (reference sequence). The CDR3 coding sequence is TGTGCCAGCAGGACTATAGCGGGGGAAAGTGGGGACAATGAGCAGTTCTTC. It translates to CASRTIAGESGDNEQFF.

This clonotype was counted at least ten times. The chain couples TRBV6-1 to TRBJ1-1; D call uncertain. The CDR3 length is 13 residues. V was trimmed by 5 bases and J by 10 bases, leaving 17 bases between them. Germline V CDR1 and CDR2: MNHNS, SASEGT. The CDR3 coding sequence is TGTGCCAGCAGTCTAGACAATATCGGGGTAGCTTTCTTT. Residues: CASSLDNIGVAFF.

This clonotype occurred many times. The chain joins TRBV20-1 to TRBJ1-1, with D uncertain. There are 13 residues in the CDR3. Germline values: CDR1 DFQATT, CDR2 SNEGSKA (reference sequence). V was cut by 4 bases and J by 4 bases, with 13 bases left in between. The CDR3 loop reads CSATRGFGTEAFF. Here the CDR3 DNA reads TGCAGTGCTACCCGAGGGTTCGGCACTGAAGCTTTCTTT.

This clonotype was seen ten or more times. The gene calls are TRBV24-1 and TRBJ2-5, with D possibly TRBD2 on 5 matching bases. The V gene's germline CDR1 is KGHDR and CDR2 SFDVKD. CDR3 size: 11 residues. V shed 5 bases and J shed 5 bases, with 5 bases lying between them. The CDR3 bases are TGTGCCACCAGTGCGGGGGAGACCCAGTACTTC. Protein product: CATSAGETQYF.

This clonotype was observed at least ten times. V gene TRBV5-1 combines with J gene TRBJ2-3; 9 positions match TRBD1. This CDR3 has 14 residues. The V gene end was trimmed by 2 bases and the J gene end by 5 bases; junction bases not matched to a gene: 3. Germline CDR1 is SGHRS and CDR2 is YFSETQ. The DNA of the CDR3 is TGCGCCAGCAGCTTCCAGGGACAGGGAGATACGCAGTATTTT. Its translation is CASSFQGQGDTQYF. Based on the CDR3 plus reference TRBV5-1 and TRBJ2-3, the full variable domain is KAGVTQTPRYLIKTRGQQVTLSCSPISGHRSVSWYQQTPGQGLQFLFEYFSETQRNKGNFPGRFSGRQFSNSRSEMNVSTLELGDSALYLCASSFQGQGDTQYFGPGTRLTVL.

Ten or more counts support this clonotype. The V call is TRBV6-4, the J call TRBJ1-1; D is possibly TRBD1 (6 bases). CDR1 is MRHNA and CDR2 is SNTAGT in the germline V gene. This CDR3 spans 14 amino acids. Trimming shortened V by 2 bases and J by 4 bases, and 11 bases separated the two germline ends. CDR3 nucleotide sequence: TGTGCCAGCAGTGACAGGGCGGGGGCCACTGAAGCTTTCTTT. Translating gives CASSDRAGATEAFF.